This T cell receptor (beta chain) came from a study of blood T cell repertoires in COVID-19. Profiling relied on immunoSEQ multiplex PCR, and the TCRdb table lists in-frame clones only, not all of them. The table lists some 170,000 clones, about 90% of them singletons, with roughly 1.2% in the top ten. The J segment lost 2 bases and the V segment lost 11 bases, leaving 9 bases of the junction unmatched. CDR3 length: 14 residues. The germline gives CDR1 SGHTA, CDR2 FQGNSA. The rearrangement links TRBV7-2 to TRBJ2-1; 7 nucleotides agree with TRBD1. Sequences were obtained from PBMCs or T cells enriched from blood (not recorded which). This clonotype originated in a human donor with acute COVID-19. The donor label of this sample is uncertain. The CDR3 bases are TGTGCCGTTGACAGGGAGCTTCCCTACAATGAGCAGTTCTTC. Its protein is CAVDRELPYNEQFF.